This TCR beta chain came from a study of blood T cell repertoires in COVID-19. At the level of the study: COVID-19 samples collected from the United States, Italy and Spain covered acute and convalescent phases. In each case, the material was cDNA or gDNA derived from T cells, B-cell-depleted T cells, or PBMCs.

V lost 1 base, J lost 0 bases, and 8 bases lay in between. Germline V gene data show CDR1 as GTSNPN and CDR2 as SVGIG (reference sequence). The CDR3 totals 14 residues. Original processing methods: Estimation of nucleated cell counts was performed using reference gene primer amplification. The repertoire was sequenced with immunoSEQ multiplex PCR; TCRdb's copy has only in-frame clones and lacks some. For V, J and clone size, that table is used; D and trimming come from the DNA. Of under 60,000 clones in the sample, around 91% were seen once. The chain uses TRBV30 and TRBJ2-3, with a weak D call TRBD2 (5 bases). Source material: peripheral blood. This sequence originates from a human donor in a cohort sampled during active COVID-19. This CDR3 is CAWSGRVSTDTQYF. In nucleotides, the CDR3 is TGTGCCTGGAGTGGGCGGGTCAGCACAGATACGCAGTATTTT.